These 4 T cell receptor beta chains were all obtained from the same sample, sequenced in a study of CD8 T cells in Susac syndrome. Random hexamers primed reverse transcription of about 0.5 to 1 ug RNA. TCRdb called the immunoSEQ multiplex PCR reads again in MiXCR, with one record for every CDR3 protein. The repertoire holds approximately 120,000 distinct CDR3 sequences, with about 95% as singletons. The sequenced sample consisted of CD4+ T cells from PBMCs. These TCRs come from a human donor in good health.

This chain links TRBV20-1 with TRBJ1-1; TRBD1 might be the D (5 bases). Deletions cut 0 bases from V and 1 base from J, with 12 bases between. Per germline, CDR1 DFQATT and CDR2 SNEGSKA (reference sequence). The length of the CDR3 is 15 residues. The CDR3, as DNA: TGCAGTGCTAGAGATCCGATTGGGGGGAACACTGAAGCTTTCTTT. It translates to CSARDPIGGNTEAFF.

The table lists this clonotype with a few counts. The rearrangement links TRBV12-3 or TRBV12-4 to TRBJ2-2; no reliable D call. The CDR3 runs to 13 residues. V was trimmed by 6 bases and J by 5 bases, leaving 10 bases between them. The CDR3 sequence is CASSQAPTGELFF. CDR3 DNA: TGTGCCAGCAGCCAGGCTCCGACCGGGGAGCTGTTTTTT.

V gene TRBV27 combines with J gene TRBJ2-7; 7 nucleotides align to TRBD1. The germline V gene encodes CDR1 MNHEY and CDR2 SMNVEV (reference sequence). The junction had 7 bases not matched to a gene; V was cut back by 3 bases and J by 2 bases. The CDR3 extends over 15 amino acids. The CDR3 DNA reads as TGTGCCAGCAGTTTCTGGACAGGAAATACCTACGAGCAGTACTTC. This sequence encodes CASSFWTGNTYEQYF.

This sequence joins TRBV7-2 and TRBJ2-7; 7 bases align to TRBD1. The CDR3 loop spans 13 amino acids. Germline V gene sequence: CDR1 SGHTA, CDR2 FQGNSA. After removal of 4 bases from V and 6 bases from J, the junction contained 6 bases not matched to a gene. The CDR3 DNA reads TGTGCCAGCAGCTATGACAGGGTCTCCGAGCAGTACTTC. Protein: CASSYDRVSEQYF.